These 11 T cell receptor beta chains share one sample of origin, sequenced in a study of OX40 agonist ivuxolimab in advanced cancers. Method: immunoSEQ multiplex PCR; TCRdb's copy keeps in-frame clones and lacks some. Altogether 90,000 or so clones are present, around nine tenths being singletons, with the ten largest covering around 1.5%. Sequenced material: CD4+ or CD8+ T cells sorted from blood, taken in a trial of the OX40 agonist ivuxolimab. All receptors derive from an adult with an advanced solid tumor such as melanoma, head and neck, liver or kidney cancer.

V gene TRBV19 combines with J gene TRBJ2-7; 9 bases are shared with TRBD1. This CDR3 spans 14 amino acids. CDR1 LNHDA and CDR2 SQIVND come from the germline V gene (reference sequence). With V trimmed by 7 bases and J by 4 bases, 8 bases remained unmatched. The DNA for the CDR3 is TGTGCCAGTAACACCGGGACAGGGACATACGAGCAGTACTTC. Translation: CASNTGTGTYEQYF.

Details on this clone: One end of the junction does not line up with germline, which may come from a read error. CDR3 sequence (DNA): TGCGCCGGCAGCCAAGGCGGAGGGCCCGATCAGCCCCAGCATTTT. Amino acids: CAGSQGGGPDQPQHF. The chain has TRBV4-3 and TRBJ1-5; D call uncertain. Germline V CDR1 and CDR2: LGHNA, YSLEER. The CDR3 extends over 15 amino acids.

The chain has TRBV19 and TRBJ2-2, with D perhaps TRBD1 (6 bases). Germline CDR1 and CDR2: LNHDA and SQIVND (reference sequence). The CDR3 covers 15 residues. Deletions cut 5 bases from V and 5 bases from J, with 15 bases between. CDR3 sequence: CASSHVGAGTGELFF. The CDR3 nucleotides are TGTGCCAGTAGTCATGTGGGGGCAGGGACCGGGGAGCTGTTTTTT. The whole variable domain, filled in from reference TRBV19 and TRBJ2-2, reads DGGITQSPKYLFRKEGQNVTLSCEQNLNHDAMYWYRQDPGQGLRLIYYSQIVNDFQKGDIAEGYSVSREKKESFPLTVTSAQKNPTAFYLCASSHVGAGTGELFFGEGSRLTVL.

V gene TRBV5-1 combines with J gene TRBJ2-5, with 8 bases identical to TRBD2. This CDR3 is 14 amino acids long. Unmatched junction bases numbered 6, after V lost 3 bases and J lost 5 bases. Germline CDR1 is SGHRS and CDR2 is YFSETQ. The CDR3 here is CASSSVRGDETQYF. CDR3 sequence (DNA): TGCGCCAGCAGCTCGGTGCGGGGGGACGAGACCCAGTACTTC. Based on the CDR3 plus reference TRBV5-1 and TRBJ2-5, the full variable domain is KAGVTQTPRYLIKTRGQQVTLSCSPISGHRSVSWYQQTPGQGLQFLFEYFSETQRNKGNFPGRFSGRQFSNSRSEMNVSTLELGDSALYLCASSSVRGDETQYFGPGTRLLVL.

The DNA for the CDR3 is TGCGCCAGCAGTGAGTATTCACGTAAGAACAGGGCCCGTGTCCCCCTCCACTTT. It encodes CASSEYSRKNRARVPLHF. The V gene is TRBV10-1, the J gene TRBJ1-6, with a tentative D call TRBD1 (6 bases). The CDR3 has 18 amino acids. Trimming took 1 base from V and 13 from J, leaving 26 bases between them. Germline assignment: CDR1 WNHNN and CDR2 SYGVQD (reference sequence).

This chain uses TRBV19 with TRBJ2-7; unclear D gene. Germline assignment: CDR1 LNHDA and CDR2 SQIVND (reference sequence). This CDR3 is 14 amino acids long. V lost 4 bases and J lost 3, with 13 bases in between. CDR3 residues: CASSTGGSRYEQYF. In DNA, the CDR3 is TGTGCCAGTAGTACGGGTGGCTCCCGCTACGAGCAGTACTTC.

The CDR3 DNA reads as TGTGCCAGCAGCCAAGAACCGGGGATGAACACTGAAGCTTTCTTT. The encoded protein is CASSQEPGMNTEAFF. The chain combines TRBV4-2 with TRBJ1-1, with D uncertain. Germline V gene sequence: CDR1 LGHNA, CDR2 YNFKEQ. The CDR3 is made up of 15 amino acids. Trimming took 0 bases from V and 0 from J, leaving 8 bases between them.

The rearrangement links TRBV10-3 to TRBJ2-1; 9 positions match TRBD2. This CDR3 comprises 12 residues. CDR1 and CDR2 (germline): ENHRY, SYGVKD. The trim removed 4 bases at V and 8 bases at J, leaving 0 bases unmatched. The CDR3 DNA reads as TGTGCCATCAGTGGACTAGCGGATGAGCAGTTCTTC. It encodes CAISGLADEQFF.

The chain combines TRBV9 with TRBJ1-2, with D unclear. Trimming stripped 3 bases from V and 2 bases from J, with 8 bases between. The CDR3 is 13 amino acids. Germline CDR1 and CDR2: SGDLS and YYNGEE. The CDR3, as DNA: TGTGCCAGCAGCGCCGGGAAAAACTATGGCTACACCTTC. Translated: CASSAGKNYGYTF.

The chain joins TRBV19 to TRBJ2-5; 10 positions match TRBD2. Germline V gives CDR1 LNHDA, CDR2 SQIVND (reference sequence). The CDR3 runs to 15 residues. V shed 5 bases, J shed 5 bases, and the junction held 8 bases outside the gene matches. DNA for the CDR3: TGTGCCAGTAGTCCCTCGGTTAGCGGGGGGGAGACCCAGTACTTC. The encoded protein is CASSPSVSGGETQYF.

This chain joins TRBV7-2 and TRBJ2-7; D remains unclear. CDR3 length equals 14 residues. Germline loops: CDR1 SGHTA, CDR2 FQGNSA. Trimming left V 1 base short and J 0 bases short, with 7 bases between. CDR3 region: CASSLGALSYEQYF. In DNA, the CDR3 is TGTGCCAGCAGCTTAGGGGCCCTCTCCTACGAGCAGTACTTC.